This TCR beta chain appears in the sequencing data of a study of blood T cell repertoires in COVID-19. In the study overall: COVID-19 samples collected from the United States, Italy and Spain covered acute and convalescent phases. Sources were T cells, B-cell-depleted T cells, or PBMCs; the material itself was cDNA or gDNA.

In the original processing: It was from reference gene primer amplification that nucleated cell counts were estimated. The assay was immunoSEQ multiplex PCR, and TCRdb's table has in-frame clones only and misses some. V and J calls and clone size are as listed in that table; D and trimming were resolved from the DNA. Here the sample spans around 200,000 clones, about 80% being singletons. The CDR3 is 17 amino acids. CDR1 is SGHDN, CDR2 FVKESK, per germline. J gave up 8 bases and V 4 bases, and 17 bases lay outside the gene matches. The chain couples TRBV14 to TRBJ1-2; 9 nucleotides match TRBD1. The receptor was derived from a human donor in a cohort sampled during active COVID-19. Sequencing was done on a sample of peripheral blood. The CDR3 protein is CASSRLRGTGIVSGYTF. The DNA for the CDR3 is TGTGCCAGCAGCCGACTTCGGGGGACAGGGATTGTGAGCGGCTACACCTTC.